Detailed here is one T cell receptor beta chain. Its antigen is as yet unknown. The V gene lost 5 bases and the J gene lost 5 bases, with 16 bases spanning the gap. The V gene's germline CDR1 is MDHEN and CDR2 SYDVKM. The CDR3 consists of 14 residues. Produced via immunoSEQ multiplex PCR; TCRdb's table is partial and in-frame only. The table has around 690,000 clones, 90% seen once. The data are from a study of shared clonotypes between healthy human individuals. Study conclusions and caveats: Represented genetic and exposure-history diversity was restricted by having few donors.

The receptor was derived from a man between 18 and 35 years old in good health. Some clones in this sample may be carry-over from other donors' samples. The sequenced sample consisted of memory CD8+ T cells from PBMCs. The sample's subset: CD45RO+ cells pooled with CCR7-negative TemRA cells. This chain connects TRBV28 to TRBJ2-7; D assignment may be TRBD1 or TRBD2 (6 bases each). The DNA of the CDR3 is TGTGCCAGCAGTCCAAGTTTTCGGGGGCACGAGCAGTACTTC. Translation gives CASSPSFRGHEQYF.